This TCR beta chain was sequenced in a study of CXCR3-negative and CXCR3-positive naive CD8 T cells. Study-level points and caveats: CXCR3-positive naive cells carried more hydrophobic TRB CDR3s than CXCR3-negative naive cells did.

TRB cDNA libraries were made by UMI-labeled 5' RACE. TCRdb re-analyzed the 5' RACE reads; it lists each CDR3 protein once, without DNA. This repertoire comprises about 150,000 distinct CDR3 sequences; its ten largest clones make up 0.45% to 0.6%. In germline, CDR1 is MDHEN, CDR2 SYDVKM. The CDR3 consists of 15 residues. Of note for this clonotype: Its antigen is as yet unknown.

The genes are TRBV28 and TRBJ2-7; TCRdb selects TRBD1, and the lack of DNA leaves this call unchecked. Material: naive CXCR3+ CD8+ T cells from blood. The sample's subset: CD45RO-CCR7+CD27+CD95- naive CD8+ T cells expressing CXCR3 (TNR3+). This sequence was found in a human donor in good health. Some clones in this sample may be carry-over from other donors' samples. CDR3 region: CASSSTTGRQDEQYF.